This T cell receptor (beta chain) was sequenced in a study of technical replicates of blood from a few donors. Method: immunoSEQ multiplex PCR; TCRdb's copy keeps in-frame clones and lacks some. The table includes fewer than 90,000 clones, roughly 93% detected once. The CDR3 totals 16 residues. V was clipped by 1 base and J by 6 bases; unmatched bases: 6. Germline CDR1 and CDR2: LGHNA and YNFKEQ. The chain has TRBV4-2 and TRBJ2-2; TRBD2 matches at 9 bases. The TCR originated in a human donor in good health. The sequenced material came from T cells isolated from PBMCs. The CDR3 DNA follows: TGTGCCAGCAGCCAAGGAGTGCGGGAGGGCCCCGGGGAGCTGTTTTTT. Protein sequence: CASSQGVREGPGELFF.